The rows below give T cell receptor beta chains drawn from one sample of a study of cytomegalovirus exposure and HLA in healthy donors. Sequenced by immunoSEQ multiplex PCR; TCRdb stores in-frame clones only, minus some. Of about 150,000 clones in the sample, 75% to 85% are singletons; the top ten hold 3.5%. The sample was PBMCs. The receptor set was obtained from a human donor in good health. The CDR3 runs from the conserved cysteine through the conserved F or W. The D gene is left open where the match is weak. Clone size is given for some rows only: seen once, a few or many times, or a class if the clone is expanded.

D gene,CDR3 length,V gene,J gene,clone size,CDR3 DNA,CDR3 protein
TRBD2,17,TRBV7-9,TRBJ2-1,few,TGTTCCAGCAGCTTAGTTATCGGGAGGGGAAAAAACAATGAGCAGTTCTTC,CSSSLVIGRGKNNEQFF
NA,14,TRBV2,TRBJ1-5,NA,TGTGCCAGCAGTCGGGACACGGCCAATCAGCCCCAGCATTTT,CASSRDTANQPQHF
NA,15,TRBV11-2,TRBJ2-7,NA,TGTGCCAGCAGCTTAAGACTCCTAAGTCTTCGTGAGCAGTACTTC,CASSLRLLSLREQYF
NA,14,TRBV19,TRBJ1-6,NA,TGTGCCAGTAGTATGAGGGACTATAATTCACCCCTCCACTTT,CASSMRDYNSPLHF
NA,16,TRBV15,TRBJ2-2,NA,TGTGCCACCAGCCTTTTAGAAGCCGCAAACACCGGGGAGCTGTTTTTT,CATSLLEAANTGELFF
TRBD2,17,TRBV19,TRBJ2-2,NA,TGTGCCAGTAGTAGTAGGGGTACTAGCGGGGGAACCGGGGAGCTGTTTTTT,CASSSRGTSGGTGELFF
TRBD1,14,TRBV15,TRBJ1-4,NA,TGTGCCACCAGCAGGGACAGGGGGCACGAAAAACTGTTTTTT,CATSRDRGHEKLFF
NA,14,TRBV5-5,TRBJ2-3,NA,TGTGCCAGCAGCTTACTGACTCAGTGGGATACGCAGTATTTT,CASSLLTQWDTQYF
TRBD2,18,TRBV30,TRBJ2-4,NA,TGTGCCTGGAGTGTCCCCACTAGCGGGGGGGCTAATTTCAACATTCAGTACTTC,CAWSVPTSGGANFNIQYF
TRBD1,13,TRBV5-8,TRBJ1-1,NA,TGTGCCAGCAGCTGGACAGGGGGCTCTGAAGCTTTCTTT,CASSWTGGSEAFF
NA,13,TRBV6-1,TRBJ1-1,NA,TGTGCCAGCAGTCGCGGGACCGTCCCGAAGGCTTTCTTT,CASSRGTVPKAFF
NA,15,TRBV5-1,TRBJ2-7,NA,TGCGCCAGCAGCTTGGGAATGATCCGAGGGGGCGAGCAGTACTTC,CASSLGMIRGGEQYF
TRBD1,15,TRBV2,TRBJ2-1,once,TGTGCCAGCAGTGGACAGGGGGGGACTGGAGATGAGCAGTTCTTC,CASSGQGGTGDEQFF
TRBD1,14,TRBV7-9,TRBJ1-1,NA,TGTGCCAGCAGCGTGGGACAGGGGAACACTGAAGCTTTCTTT,CASSVGQGNTEAFF
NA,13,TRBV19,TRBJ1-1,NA,TGTGCCACTACCCTTAACGCGAACACTGAAGCTTTCTTT,CATTLNANTEAFF
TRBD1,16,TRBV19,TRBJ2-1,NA,TGTGCCAGTAGCTCCACCGGGACAGGGGTCTACAATGAGCAGTTCTTC,CASSSTGTGVYNEQFF
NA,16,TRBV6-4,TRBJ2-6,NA,TGTGCCAGCAGTGAGAGGCAGAGCTCTGGGGCCAACGTCCTGACTTTC,CASSERQSSGANVLTF
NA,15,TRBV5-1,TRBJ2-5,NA,TGCGCCAGCAGCTTCCCTTCAGGGGACCAAGAGACCCAGTACTTC,CASSFPSGDQETQYF
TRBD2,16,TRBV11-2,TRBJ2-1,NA,TGTGCCAGCAGCCCCAAGCCCCGCGGGGGTTACAATGAGCAGTTCTTC,CASSPKPRGGYNEQFF
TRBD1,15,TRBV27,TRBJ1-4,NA,TGTGCCAGCAGTTCCGGGACAGGGCGGGGTGAAAAACTGTTTTTT,CASSSGTGRGEKLFF
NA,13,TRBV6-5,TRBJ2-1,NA,TGTGCCAGCAGTTCCTGGACTCCCAATGAGCAGTTCTTC,CASSSWTPNEQFF
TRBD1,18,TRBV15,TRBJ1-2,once,TGTGCCACCAGCAGAGATAGGGACAGGGGCGAACTCAACTATGGCTACACCTTC,CATSRDRDRGELNYGYTF
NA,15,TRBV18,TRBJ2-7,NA,TGTGCCAGCTCACCACAAATGGTAGGACTCTACGAGCAGTACTTC,CASSPQMVGLYEQYF
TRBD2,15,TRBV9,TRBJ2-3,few,TGTGCCAGCACCCGAGCGGGAGGGGCTACAGATACGCAGTATTTT,CASTRAGGATDTQYF
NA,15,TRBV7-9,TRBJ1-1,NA,TGTGCCAGCAGCCGTGGTGGGGGCACGAACACTGAAGCTTTCTTT,CASSRGGGTNTEAFF
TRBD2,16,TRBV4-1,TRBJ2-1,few,TGCGCCAGCAGCCAACCCGCTGTCGGGGGGGCCAGTGAGCAGTTCTTC,CASSQPAVGGASEQFF
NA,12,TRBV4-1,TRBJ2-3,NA,TGCGCCAGCAGCACGCCCAGGGATACGCAGTATTTT,CASSTPRDTQYF
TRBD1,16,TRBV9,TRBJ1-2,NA,TGTGCCAGCAGCGTAGACCTTCAGGGGGCGCATGGCGGCTACACCTTC,CASSVDLQGAHGGYTF